These T cell receptor beta chains were read from a single sample in a study of Graves' ophthalmopathy and Graves' hyperthyroidism. One entry per CDR3 protein, called by TCRdb with MiXCR from the multiplex PCR reads. Here the sample spans about 740,000 distinct CDR3 sequences, about 44% being singletons. Material for sequencing was peripheral blood. These receptors were collected from an adult man with Graves' ophthalmopathy. Both conserved end residues are part of each CDR3. The D gene is left open where the match is weak. Rows may omit the clone size; those that give it use once, few, many or a size class.

>TRBD1|TRBJ1-2|many|TRBV20-1
CSAPMDRGGYGYTF
TGCAGTGCTCCGATGGACAGGGGCGGTTATGGCTACACCTTC
>-|TRBJ1-1|few|TRBV29-1
CSVELSDEAFF
TGCAGCGTTGAACTCTCAGATGAAGCTTTCTTT
>-|TRBJ2-5|many|TRBV4-1
CASSTGTRETQYF
TGCGCCAGCAGCACAGGGACGAGGGAGACCCAGTACTTC
>TRBD2|TRBJ2-7|-|TRBV15
CATLLAASSYEQYF
TGTGCTACCCTCCTAGCGGCTAGCTCCTACGAGCAGTACTTC
>-|TRBJ2-2|-|TRBV10-3
CAISGMGIGTGELFF
TGTGCCATCAGTGGGATGGGGATAGGGACCGGGGAGCTGTTTTTT
>-|TRBJ2-5|many|TRBV7-6
CASSLGGGHQETQYF
TGTGCCAGCAGCTTAGGGGGGGGGCACCAAGAGACCCAGTACTTC
>-|TRBJ1-5|few|TRBV13
CASSVGPGDDQPQHF
TGTGCCAGCAGCGTAGGCCCGGGAGATGATCAGCCCCAGCATTTT
>-|TRBJ1-5|-|TRBV24-1
CATSDPGTSGNEHF
TGTGCCACCAGTGACCCCGGGACTAGCGGCAATGAGCATTTT
>TRBD1|TRBJ1-4|many|TRBV15
CATSRGLGRGNEKLFF
TGTGCCACCAGCAGAGGTCTTGGCAGGGGGAATGAAAAACTGTTTTTT
>TRBD2|TRBJ2-5|few|TRBV6-1
CASSELAGGQGETQYF
TGTGCCAGCAGTGAACTAGCGGGAGGACAGGGAGAGACCCAGTACTTC
>-|TRBJ2-5|-|TRBV9
CASSGQGYETQYF
TGTGCCAGCAGCGGTCAGGGTTACGAGACCCAGTACTTC
>-|TRBJ1-5|few|TRBV24-1
CASSVEANQPQHF
TGTGCCAGCAGTGTTGAGGCGAATCAGCCCCAGCATTTT
>TRBD1|TRBJ1-4|-|TRBV4-3
CASSHAGGEAEKLFF
TGCGCCAGCAGCCACGCAGGGGGGGAGGCTGAAAAACTGTTTTTT
>TRBD1|TRBJ2-7|-|TRBV29-1
CSGGVGTGSSYEQYF
TGCAGCGGAGGGGTCGGGACAGGGAGCTCCTACGAGCAGTACTTC
>TRBD1|TRBJ1-4|many|TRBV7-9
CASSGDRGSEKLFF
TGTGCCAGCAGCGGCGACAGGGGGAGTGAAAAACTGTTTTTT
>-|TRBJ1-5|-|TRBV25-1
CASSAPQGTGQPQHF
TGTGCCAGCAGTGCACCTCAGGGGACGGGTCAGCCCCAGCATTTT
>TRBD1|TRBJ2-5|many|TRBV5-6
CASSLVGQGRETQYF
TGTGCCAGCAGCTTGGTGGGACAGGGCCGGGAGACCCAGTACTTC
>-|TRBJ1-5|-|TRBV15
CATSRDIAGETQHF
TGTGCCACCAGCAGAGATATCGCGGGAGAGACCCAGCATTTT
>TRBD1|TRBJ1-1|-|TRBV7-2
CASSSPGQGSPEAFF
TGTGCCAGCAGCTCTCCGGGACAGGGGAGCCCTGAAGCTTTCTTT
>-|TRBJ1-3|-|TRBV7-9
CASSSTTEPLRDTIYF
TGTGCCAGCAGCTCAACGACAGAACCACTGAGGGACACCATATATTTT
>-|TRBJ1-2|-|TRBV25-1
CASSLSGHYGYTF
TGTGCCAGCAGTCTTTCAGGGCACTATGGCTACACCTTC
>-|TRBJ1-4|many|TRBV19
CASARTGINEKLFF
TGTGCCAGTGCCAGAACCGGGATTAATGAAAAACTGTTTTTT
>-|TRBJ1-1|few|TRBV25-1
CASSVGSGSITEAFF
TGTGCCAGCAGCGTAGGGTCAGGGTCTATCACTGAAGCTTTCTTT
>-|TRBJ2-3|-|TRBV6-1
CASSERASNTDTQYF
TGTGCCAGCAGTGAGAGGGCCTCGAACACAGATACGCAGTATTTT
>TRBD1|TRBJ2-7|-|TRBV10-3
CAISGQGAGEQYF
TGTGCCATCAGTGGACAGGGGGCAGGCGAGCAGTACTTC
>-|TRBJ1-5|-|TRBV20-1
CSADAQGRNQPQHF
TGCAGTGCTGATGCGCAGGGACGCAATCAGCCCCAGCATTTT
>-|TRBJ1-4|few|TRBV5-4
CASSLGGHTNEKLFF
TGTGCCAGCAGCTTGGGGGGTCATACTAATGAAAAACTGTTTTTT
>-|TRBJ1-3|few|TRBV4-1
CASSQEQTSGNTIYF
TGCGCCAGCAGCCAAGAACAGACCTCTGGAAACACCATATATTTT
>TRBD1|TRBJ1-2|-|TRBV25-1
CASSAVGTAYGYTF
TGTGCCAGCAGCGCCGTCGGGACAGCCTATGGCTACACCTTC
>TRBD2|TRBJ2-1|-|TRBV29-1
CSAGLAGSYNEQFF
TGCAGCGCCGGACTAGCGGGGAGCTACAATGAGCAGTTCTTC
>TRBD2|TRBJ2-7|few|TRBV28
CASSVPGLDGSEQYF
TGTGCCAGCAGTGTCCCGGGACTAGATGGTAGCGAGCAGTACTTC
>TRBD2|TRBJ2-5|many|TRBV29-1
CSVEGGDYRQETQYF
TGCAGCGTTGAAGGGGGGGACTACCGTCAAGAGACCCAGTACTTC
>-|TRBJ2-7|-|TRBV5-6
CASSLGVQDAQYF
TGTGCCAGCAGCTTAGGGGTACAGGACGCCCAGTACTTC
>-|TRBJ1-3|many|TRBV7-9
CASSLAPSSGNTIYF
TGTGCCAGCAGCTTAGCACCGTCCTCTGGAAACACCATATATTTT
>-|TRBJ2-5|-|TRBV20-1
CSARAGLPETQYF
TGCAGTGCTAGAGCAGGACTACCAGAGACCCAGTACTTC
>TRBD1|TRBJ1-2|many|TRBV19
CASSLLTGDNYGYTF
TGTGCCAGTAGTTTACTGACAGGGGATAACTATGGCTACACCTTC
>-|TRBJ1-6|-|TRBV12-3/TRBV12-4
CASSLFVRDSPLHF
TGTGCCAGCAGTTTATTTGTTCGGGATTCACCCCTCCACTTT
>-|TRBJ1-2|-|TRBV20-1
CSASSSGNYGHTF
TGCAGTGCTAGTTCCTCAGGGAACTATGGCCACACCTTC
>-|TRBJ1-4|-|TRBV20-1
CSATGTDEKLFF
TGCAGTGCTACAGGGACGGATGAAAAACTGTTTTTT
>-|TRBJ1-6|once|TRBV2
CASSEDSGRYNPPLHF
TGTGCCAGCAGTGAAGATTCGGGCAGATATAATCCACCCCTCCACTTT
>TRBD2|TRBJ2-5|-|TRBV5-5
CASSGSAGEETQYF
TGTGCCAGCTCAGGGTCGGCGGGGGAAGAGACCCAGTACTTC
>-|TRBJ1-1|once|TRBV25-1
CASSLDMNGQLYTEAFF
TGTGCCAGCAGCTTAGATATGAACGGGCAGCTTTACACTGAAGCTTTCTTT
>TRBD1|TRBJ1-5|many|TRBV19
CASGRGLYQPQHF
TGTGCCAGCGGCAGGGGGCTTTATCAGCCCCAGCATTTT
>-|TRBJ2-5|many|TRBV5-8
CASSLAVGVMPETQYF
TGTGCCAGCAGCTTGGCGGTTGGGGTTATGCCAGAGACCCAGTACTTC
>-|TRBJ1-1|-|TRBV19
CASSLDGAGNTEAFF
TGTGCCAGTAGTCTGGACGGGGCCGGGAACACTGAAGCTTTCTTT
>-|TRBJ2-7|many|TRBV12-3/TRBV12-4
CASSLGAHYEQYF
TGTGCCAGCAGTTTAGGGGCCCACTACGAGCAGTACTTC
>-|TRBJ2-7|-|TRBV15
CVTSRDRGAVYEQYF
TGTGTCACCAGCAGAGATCGCGGGGCCGTCTACGAGCAGTACTTC
>TRBD1|TRBJ2-7|few|TRBV7-9
CASSLWGRGNSYEQYF
TGTGCCAGCAGCTTATGGGGCAGGGGGAACTCCTACGAGCAGTACTTC
>TRBD2|TRBJ2-7|many|TRBV10-3
CAISQGLAGAYEQYF
TGTGCCATCAGTCAGGGACTAGCGGGGGCTTACGAGCAGTACTTC
>-|TRBJ1-6|many|TRBV19
CATSHRGSASPLHF
TGTGCCACCTCACACCGCGGGTCGGCGTCACCCCTCCACTTT
>-|TRBJ2-7|-|TRBV13
CASSPGGQDSYEQYF
TGTGCCAGCTCACCAGGAGGGCAGGACTCCTACGAGCAGTACTTC
>-|TRBJ2-2|-|TRBV19
CASSIGTTNTGELFF
TGTGCCAGTAGTATAGGAACTACTAACACCGGGGAGCTGTTTTTT
>-|TRBJ1-2|few|TRBV12-3/TRBV12-4
CASSREQVVAIYGYTF
TGTGCCAGCAGCCGCGAACAGGTGGTGGCTATCTATGGCTACACCTTC
>-|TRBJ2-2|-|TRBV25-1
CASRFRPTGELFF
TGTGCCAGCAGGTTCCGTCCCACCGGGGAGCTGTTTTTT
>-|TRBJ2-7|-|TRBV29-1
CSVVWESSYNEQYF
TGCAGCGTAGTCTGGGAGAGCTCCTACAATGAGCAGTACTTC